These 16 T cell receptor beta chains originate from one sample sequenced in a study of shared clonotypes between healthy human individuals. Only in-frame clones appear in the TCRdb table, and some are missing; sequencing was by immunoSEQ multiplex PCR. The data hold 1.5 million to 1.9 million clones, with 95% to 99% observed a single time. The material sequenced was naive CD4+ T cells sorted from blood. Subset: CD45RA+ positively selected. Receptors were obtained from a young man in good health.

The V and J genes are TRBV15 and TRBJ1-5; D uncertain. Germline lookup yields CDR1 LNHNV and CDR2 YYDKDF (reference sequence). The CDR3 sequence is 14 residues long. Trimming took off 0 bases at V and 6 bases at J, with 9 bases between the two ends. The CDR3 coding sequence is TGTGCCACCAGCAGAGATTTGCCCCTTCAGCCCCAGCATTTT. Its translation: CATSRDLPLQPQHF.

The rearrangement links TRBV7-2 to TRBJ2-1; 7 nucleotides align to TRBD2. The CDR3 spans 16 residues. Per the germline V gene, CDR1 is SGHTA and CDR2 is FQGNSA. V lost 1 base to trimming and J lost 8 bases; unmatched junction nucleotides: 11. CDR3 coding DNA: TGTGCCAGCAGCTTAGAGGTGGGACTAATGGTCCATGAGCAGTTCTTC. Translation gives CASSLEVGLMVHEQFF.

This chain links TRBV4-3 with TRBJ1-2; 11 positions match TRBD1. CDR3 size: 18 residues. Trimming removed 0 bases from V and 4 bases from J; junction bases left unmatched: 10. The germline gives CDR1 LGHNA, CDR2 YSLEER. Written as DNA, the CDR3 is TGCGCCAGCAGCCAAGACCCCGCTCGGACAGGGGGCATCTATGGCTACACCTTC. Translation: CASSQDPARTGGIYGYTF.

The chain links TRBV5-1 to TRBJ1-5, with 7 bases fitting TRBD1. Germline CDR1 and CDR2: SGHRS and YFSETQ. V dropped 3 bases and J dropped 4; count of bases not matched to a gene: 4. The CDR3 is 14 residues long. The CDR3 coding sequence is TGCGCCAGCAGCTCAGGGGGTAGAAATCAGCCCCAGCATTTT. Amino acid sequence: CASSSGGRNQPQHF.

This sequence joins TRBV28 and TRBJ2-3; 9 positions match TRBD1. V shed 6 bases and J 3 bases; nucleotides not matched to a gene: 7. The CDR3 sequence is 15 residues long. CDR1 and CDR2 from the germline V gene are MDHEN and SYDVKM. CDR3 region: CASRGTGTGTDTQYF. DNA for the CDR3: TGTGCCAGCAGGGGAACCGGGACAGGGACAGATACGCAGTATTTT.

The chain combines TRBV7-6 with TRBJ1-1; D might be TRBD1 (5 bases). This CDR3 has 17 amino acids. V was clipped by 2 bases and J by 0 bases, with 16 bases between them. In germline, CDR1 is SGHVS, CDR2 FNYEAQ. The CDR3 is CASSLISQGRVNTEAFF. CDR3 in DNA: TGTGCCAGCAGCTTAATCAGTCAGGGTCGAGTGAACACTGAAGCTTTCTTT.

The rearrangement uses TRBV5-1 and TRBJ1-1; D call uncertain. V dropped 4 bases and J dropped 4 bases, with 14 bases sitting between them. The CDR3 loop spans 14 amino acids. In germline, CDR1 is SGHRS, CDR2 YFSETQ. The CDR3 coding sequence is TGCGCCAGCAGCCGAGGCGGGTCTGGCACTGAAGCTTTCTTT. Protein sequence: CASSRGGSGTEAFF.

This clone was recorded only once. This rearrangement joins TRBV19 to TRBJ1-5, with D uncertain. Trimming cost V 2 bases and J 3 bases, with 5 bases left between them. The CDR3 spans 13 residues. Germline-derived CDR1 and CDR2 are LNHDA and SQIVND (reference sequence). The CDR3 DNA reads as TGTGCCAGTAGTATACGAATCAATCAGCCCCAGCATTTT. This codes for CASSIRINQPQHF.

The chain combines TRBV9 with TRBJ2-7; 9 bases map to TRBD2. The J segment lost 1 base and the V segment lost 4 bases, leaving 3 bases of the junction unmatched. CDR3 size: 14 residues. The germline gives CDR1 SGDLS, CDR2 YYNGEE. The CDR3 DNA follows: TGTGCCAGCAGCCGACTAGCGGCTTCCTACGAGCAGTACTTC. It yields the protein CASSRLAASYEQYF.

V is TRBV10-3 and J is TRBJ2-7, with D perhaps matching TRBD1 (6 bases). Germline V gene lookup returns CDR1 ENHRY and CDR2 SYGVKD. The V end was cut by 6 bases, the J end by 7 bases, with 16 bases between. The CDR3 runs to 13 residues. Here the CDR3 DNA reads TGTGCCATCAGAGGATCAGGGGTTTGGGAGCAGTACTTC. Its translation is CAIRGSGVWEQYF.

This chain connects TRBV6-6 to TRBJ2-5, with D possibly being TRBD1 or TRBD2 (5 bases each). The V gene's germline CDR1 is MNHNY and CDR2 SVGAGI (reference sequence). This CDR3 region has 16 residues. Trimming stripped 0 bases from V and 1 base from J, with 12 bases between. CDR3 sequence: CASSYSPGRLQETQYF. CDR3 sequence (DNA): TGTGCCAGCAGTTACTCACCGGGACGGCTCCAAGAGACCCAGTACTTC.

The J gene is TRBJ2-3, the V gene TRBV29-1, with TRBD1 as a possible D gene (5 bases). The V gene lost 3 bases and the J gene lost 0 bases, with 13 bases spanning the gap. Germline-derived CDR1 and CDR2 are SQVTM and ANQGSEA. The CDR3 has 15 amino acids. The CDR3 DNA follows: TGCAGCGTTGAGAGGAGACAGATAAGCACAGATACGCAGTATTTT. Its translation: CSVERRQISTDTQYF.

The rearrangement uses TRBV9 and TRBJ2-1, with 10 bases identical to TRBD2. V trimming: 1 base; J trimming: 4 bases; junction bases outside the gene matches: 5. This CDR3 comprises 16 residues. Germline-derived CDR1 and CDR2 are SGDLS and YYNGEE. The CDR3 nucleotides read TGTGCCAGCAGCGTACTGTCTAGCGGGAGTTACAATGAGCAGTTCTTC. Translation: CASSVLSSGSYNEQFF.

The chain links TRBV7-2 to TRBJ2-7, with D possibly TRBD1 on 6 matching bases. This CDR3 has 12 residues. The ends were cut back, 8 bases at V and 3 bases at J, with 11 bases in the middle. Germline V CDR1 and CDR2: SGHTA, FQGNSA. CDR3 region: CASGTNLYEQYF. The DNA for the CDR3 is TGTGCCAGCGGGACAAACCTCTACGAGCAGTACTTC.

Notes on this clone: The identical CDR3 is also encoded by other nucleotide sequences in the sample. This chain uses TRBV9 with TRBJ2-1; no clear D gene. Trimming took 0 bases from V and 1 from J, leaving 5 bases between them. CDR3 length: 14 residues. CDR1 is SGDLS, CDR2 YYNGEE, per germline. The CDR3 nucleotides are TGTGCCAGCAGCGTAGACGGATCCTACAATGAGCAGTTCTTC. It is translated as CASSVDGSYNEQFF.

V is TRBV28 and J is TRBJ1-1; D gene ambiguous. V dropped 8 bases and J dropped 2 bases, with 9 bases sitting between them. Germline CDR1 is MDHEN and CDR2 is SYDVKM. The CDR3 runs 12 residues. This CDR3 reads CASGPHNTEAFF. In DNA form, the CDR3 reads TGTGCCAGCGGGCCTCATAACACTGAAGCTTTCTTT.